This T cell receptor (beta chain) was observed in a study of T cell responses to AZD1222 COVID-19 vaccine. The CDR3 is 12 residues long. CDR1 is MNHNY, CDR2 SVGAGI, per germline (reference sequence). Trimming took off 2 bases at V and 7 bases at J, with 8 bases between the two ends. Points on this clone: The antigen is unknown.

Study-wide findings and caveats: Spike-wide vaccine-associated CD4 TCRs dominated at 160-218 and 743-854.

Profiled with immunoSEQ multiplex PCR; TCRdb holds only in-frame clones, not every one. The data show fewer than 130,000 clones, more than 90% seen once. The sequence was obtained from an adult in good health. The source was peripheral blood, collected on day 0 of AZD1222 vaccination. The chain employs TRBV6-6 and TRBJ1-1, with unresolved D. The CDR3 DNA reads TGTGCCAGCAGTTACGGCCGGGATGAAGCTTTCTTT. Translated: CASSYGRDEAFF.